These 5 T cell receptor beta chains were sequenced from one sample in a study of blood T cell repertoires in COVID-19. The protocol was immunoSEQ multiplex PCR, while the TCRdb copy is restricted to in-frame clones and leaves out a portion. The data contain about 240,000 clones, approximately 83% of them singletons. The sequenced sample was PBMCs or T cells enriched from blood (not recorded which). Every receptor here comes from a woman in her thirties or forties with acute COVID-19.

This rearrangement joins TRBV21-1 to TRBJ2-1; TRBD2 is taken as the D call from the table, unchecked against the DNA. TRBV21-1 is assigned pseudogene status. The CDR3 has 16 amino acids. The chain's CDR3 is CASRKKGTGGDNEQFF. CDR3 sequence (DNA): TGTGCCAGCAGGAAAAAGGGGACGGGAGGAGACAATGAGCAGTTCTTC.

This rearrangement joins TRBV5-1 to TRBJ2-1; 14 positions agree with TRBD2. CDR3 size: 19 residues. V lost 4 bases to trimming and J lost 0 bases; unmatched junction nucleotides: 9. Germline V gene data show CDR1 as SGHRS and CDR2 as YFSETQ. The CDR3 is CASSPLGTSGSISYNEQFF. As DNA, the CDR3 is TGCGCCAGCAGCCCCTTAGGGACTAGCGGGAGTATCTCCTACAATGAGCAGTTCTTC.

The V gene is TRBV5-5, the J gene TRBJ2-1, with 11 bases matching TRBD2. The V and J ends lost 4 bases and 1 base, in that order; junction bases with no gene match: 10. Germline V gene lookup returns CDR1 SGHKS and CDR2 YYEKEE (reference sequence). This CDR3 has 18 amino acids. The CDR3 DNA reads as TGTGCCAGCAGCGCTCTGGGGCTAGCGGGAGGTTCCTACAATGAGCAGTTCTTC. Encoded protein: CASSALGLAGGSYNEQFF.

The chain carries TRBV4-1 and TRBJ1-1, with 9 bases that match TRBD1. With V trimmed by 6 bases and J by 7 bases, 15 bases remained unmatched. The CDR3 is 16 residues long. Germline CDR1 is MGHRA and CDR2 is YSYEKL. The CDR3 sequence: CASRRPQQGAKVEAFF. The CDR3 region has the DNA TGCGCCAGCAGGCGACCCCAACAGGGGGCGAAGGTTGAAGCTTTCTTT.

V gene TRBV7-8 combines with J gene TRBJ2-1; 11 bases agree with TRBD2. With V trimmed by 5 bases and J by 1 base, 7 bases remained unmatched. The germline gives CDR1 SGHVS, CDR2 FQNEAQ. The length of the CDR3 is 17 residues. CDR3 nucleotides: TGTGCCAGCAGCCCGTCGGGACTAGCGGATTCCTACAATGAGCAGTTCTTC. Protein sequence: CASSPSGLADSYNEQFF.